The clone carrying this T cell receptor (beta chain) was found a few times. This sample was included in a study of read filtering for tumor transcriptome and immune sequencing. The CDR3 spans 14 residues. Trimming cost V 6 bases and J 1 base, with 12 bases left between them. CDR1 MNHNS and CDR2 SASEGT come from the germline V gene. Molecular barcoded adaptors covering alpha/delta and beta/gamma chains were used on roughly 370 ng RNA. TCRdb used MiXCR to reprocess the reads, holding one entry per CDR3 protein. The sample comprises about 130,000 distinct CDR3 sequences, over 10% of which are singletons, and approximately 10% rests with the top ten.

This chain uses TRBV6-1 with TRBJ1-1; D gene ambiguous. Sequencing used a population of CD138-negative cells sorted from bone marrow. The sequence was obtained from a donor at least 40 years old with multiple myeloma. CDR3 nucleotides: TGTGCCAGCAGCGTCACCAGTGGGAACACTGAAGCTTTCTTT. Its protein is CASSVTSGNTEAFF.